This paragraph covers one T cell receptor (beta chain) sequence. Antigen specificity is unknown. V lost 8 bases and J lost 4; bases outside the gene matches: 7. Germline V lookup: CDR1 MNHEY, CDR2 SVGAGI. This CDR3 has 13 amino acids. Described treatment: roughly 18 received Ad26.COV2.S at low or high dose, single or two shots; a few received placebo; per-sample allocation not given. Material that was analyzed had been drawn on day 63 after the first vaccine or placebo injection. A Boston adult aged 18-55 years was the donor. Expressing Wuhan-strain SARS-CoV-2 spike, an Ad26 vector served as the vaccine. These data originate in a study of Ad26.COV2.S vaccination and SARS-CoV-2 variants. Study details: Once, or twice with 56 days between doses, Ad26.COV2.S was given intramuscularly.

TCRdb's table, derived via immunoSEQ multiplex PCR, lists solely in-frame clones and lacks some. Of roughly 320,000 clones in the sample, just under 85% are singletons; the top ten hold under 2.5%. Study-wide results and limits: Relative to placebo recipients, vaccine recipients exhibited elevated spike-specific TCR breadth.

The chain links TRBV6-5 to TRBJ1-2; 7 positions match TRBD1. The receptor was isolated from a person between 18 and 59 years old who received the Ad26.COV2.S COVID-19 vaccine or a placebo. The sample in question was peripheral blood, obtained in a trial of Ad26.COV2.S vaccine versus placebo. The CDR3 coding sequence is TGTGCCAGCGCAGGGGGAACCTTCTATGGCTACACCTTC. It encodes CASAGGTFYGYTF.